The table lists the clone carrying this TCR beta chain with a count of one. This sample is part of a study of blood T cell repertoires in COVID-19. Study as a whole: The study drew acute and convalescent COVID-19 samples from the United States, Italy and Spain.

The table came from immunoSEQ multiplex PCR; TCRdb's copy has only in-frame clones and leaves some out. The sample carries some 290,000 clones, 80% to 85% recorded once. V was clipped by 10 bases and J by 0 bases; unmatched bases: 12. Looked up from germline, CDR1 is ENHRY and CDR2 is SYGVKD. The length of the CDR3 is 16 residues. Sequencing used peripheral blood. The V gene is TRBV10-3, the J gene TRBJ1-5; 7 positions agree with TRBD1. The TCR sequence derives from a woman between 55 and 75 years old with active or convalescent COVID-19. The DNA of the CDR3 is TGTGCCACCAAGACAGGGACCCTCGATAGCAATCAGCCCCAGCATTTT. Amino acids: CATKTGTLDSNQPQHF.